This entry lists 27 T cell receptor beta chains sequenced from one sample in a study of patients and donors after allogeneic stem cell transplantation. One entry per CDR3 protein, called by TCRdb with MiXCR from the RT-PCR reads. The sample holds more than 75,000 distinct CDR3 sequences, around 5% seen once. Sequencing was done on a sample of blood, either unsorted or a sorted T cell fraction (not recorded which). The receptors stem from a human donor who was either an allogeneic HSCT recipient or a stem cell or donor lymphocyte infusion donor (not recorded which). It is not recorded whose cells these are; they may come from a transplant donor.

This clonotype was detected ten times or more. The chain uses TRBV11-2 and TRBJ2-7, with D hard to call. This CDR3 contains 14 residues. Germline V CDR1 and CDR2: SGHAT, FQNNGV. V was shortened by 0 bases and J by 3 bases, with 9 bases between the two germline ends. DNA of the CDR3: TGTGCCAGCAGCTTAGATCTGGCTGTCTACGAGCAGTACTTC. Its translation is CASSLDLAVYEQYF. The whole variable domain, remainder taken from reference TRBV11-2 and TRBJ2-7, is EAGVAQSPRYKIIEKRQSVAFWCNPISGHATLYWYQQILGQGPKLLIQFQNNGVVDDSQLPKDRFSAERLKGVDSTLKIQPAKLEDSAVYLCASSLDLAVYEQYFGPGTRLTVT.

This clonotype was seen ten or more times. V gene TRBV5-8 combines with J gene TRBJ2-1; 10 bases fit TRBD1. The CDR3 sequence is 15 residues long. CDR1 and CDR2 (germline): SGHTS, YDEGEE. With V trimmed by 5 bases and J by 6 bases, 8 bases remained unmatched. The CDR3 DNA sequence: TGTGCCAGCAGGGAAAGGACAGGGGGTAGCAATGAGCAGTTCTTC. Its protein product is CASRERTGGSNEQFF.

This clonotype was picked up many times. The J gene is TRBJ2-1, the V gene TRBV18; 11 nucleotides match TRBD2. Trimming at V came to 2 bases and at J to 5 bases, leaving 8 bases not matched to a gene. The CDR3 is 17 amino acids. From germline, CDR1 is KGHSH and CDR2 LQKENI. CDR3 sequence: CASSPIRGTSGNNEQFF. CDR3 nucleotides: TGTGCCAGCTCACCAATCCGCGGGACTAGCGGTAACAATGAGCAGTTCTTC.

The chain recombines TRBV19 with TRBJ1-5; no firm D call. The CDR3 is 14 amino acids. Germline V gene sequence: CDR1 LNHDA, CDR2 SQIVND (reference sequence). Deletions cut 4 bases from V and 9 bases from J, with 16 bases between. The CDR3 loop is CASSTRAPISPQHF. CDR3 bases: TGTGCCAGTAGTACCCGGGCCCCGATCTCGCCCCAGCATTTT.

The sample holds many counts of this clonotype. The chain employs TRBV5-1 and TRBJ2-3; TRBD2 matches at 9 bases. The CDR3 length is 15 residues. With V trimmed by 4 bases and J by 4 bases, 7 bases remained unmatched. The germline gives CDR1 SGHRS, CDR2 YFSETQ. CDR3 in amino acids: CASSTTQRGADTQYF. CDR3 nucleotides: TGCGCCAGCAGCACCACCCAGCGGGGGGCAGATACGCAGTATTTT.

Of note for this clonotype: This clone may be a read error of a much larger clone one base away. The chain joins TRBV28 to TRBJ1-5; no firm D call. Germline loops: CDR1 MDHEN, CDR2 SYDVKM. The CDR3 sequence is 13 residues long. CDR3 protein: CSSSLASGQPQHF. In DNA, the CDR3 is TGTTCCAGCAGTTTGGCGTCGGGGCAGCCCCAGCATTTT. Filled out from reference TRBV28 and TRBJ1-5, the complete variable domain reads DVKVTQSSRYLVKRTGEKVFLECVQDMDHENMFWYRQDPGLGLRLIYFSYDVKMKEKGDIPEGYSVSREKKERFSLILESASTNQTSMYLCSSSLASGQPQHFGDGTRLSIL.

V gene TRBV11-3 combines with J gene TRBJ1-1, with 9 bases that match TRBD1. This CDR3 spans 15 amino acids. From germline, CDR1 is SGHNT and CDR2 YENEEA. V lost 5 bases to trimming and J lost 4 bases; unmatched junction nucleotides: 8. Written as DNA, the CDR3 is TGTGCCAGCAGCCAACCCGGGACAGGGACCACTGAAGCTTTCTTT. Translation gives CASSQPGTGTTEAFF.

V gene TRBV18 combines with J gene TRBJ2-1; 13 bases line up with TRBD2. V was clipped by 4 bases and J by 9 bases; unmatched bases: 12. CDR3 length equals 17 residues. Germline V lookup: CDR1 KGHSH, CDR2 LQKENI. The CDR3 nucleotides read TGTGCCAGCTCACTAAGCTCCGGGACTAGCGGGGTCGGTGAGCAGTTCTTC. Translated, it gives CASSLSSGTSGVGEQFF.

This clonotype showed up many times. This chain uses TRBV3-1 with TRBJ1-6, with 8 nucleotides matching TRBD1. V shed 0 bases, J shed 10 bases, and the junction held 8 bases outside the gene matches. The CDR3 length is 16 residues. The V gene's germline CDR1 is LGHDT and CDR2 YNNKEL (reference sequence). The CDR3 coding sequence is TGTGCCAGCAGCCAAGATGGCCGGACAGGGAGATCACCCCTCCACTTT. This encodes CASSQDGRTGRSPLHF.

This clonotype is medium-sized (0.01 to 0.1%) within its sample. The CDR3 DNA follows: TGTGCCAGCTCGGACACCATCCAAGAGACCCAGTACTTC. This gives the protein CASSDTIQETQYF. The genes are TRBV18 and TRBJ2-5; a possible D gene is TRBD1 (5 bases). CDR3 length: 13 residues. The germline gives CDR1 KGHSH, CDR2 LQKENI. Trimming pared 6 bases from V and 1 base from J, leaving 9 bases between.

The table lists this clonotype with many counts. CDR3 nucleotide sequence: TGTGCCAGCAGTGCCCTATCCTACAATGAGCAGTTCTTC. As protein: CASSALSYNEQFF. The chain couples TRBV2 to TRBJ2-1; D unclear. V shed 4 bases and J shed 1 base, with 5 bases lying between them. CDR3 length: 13 amino acids. CDR1 is SNHLY, CDR2 FYNNEI, per germline.

V and J are TRBV2 and TRBJ1-2; D not certain. The V and J ends lost 7 bases and 4 bases respectively, with 13 bases between them. Germline assignment: CDR1 SNHLY and CDR2 FYNNEI. CDR3 length: 13 amino acids. The chain's CDR3 is CASTLIRSYGYTF. For the CDR3, the DNA is TGTGCCAGCACCCTCATTAGAAGCTATGGCTACACCTTC. Using reference TRBV2 and TRBJ1-2 for the parts outside the CDR3, the full variable domain is EPEVTQTPSHQVTQMGQEVILRCVPISNHLYFYWYRQILGQKVEFLVSFYNNEISEKSEIFDDQFSVERPDGSNFTLKIRSTKLEDSAMYFCASTLIRSYGYTFGSGTRLTVV.

This clonotype was counted at least ten times. The gene calls are TRBV20-1 and TRBJ2-7; 10 bases align to TRBD1. This CDR3 spans 13 amino acids. V lost 6 bases and J lost 7; bases outside the gene matches: 9. Germline loops: CDR1 DFQATT, CDR2 SNEGSKA (reference sequence). CDR3 in amino acids: CSARQGATGEQYF. The CDR3 region has the DNA TGCAGTGCCCGACAGGGGGCGACGGGGGAGCAGTACTTC.

This clonotype appeared many times. The chain links TRBV5-5 to TRBJ1-3; possible D gene TRBD1, 5 bases. Trimming pared 3 bases from V and 7 bases from J, leaving 11 bases between. In germline, CDR1 is SGHKS, CDR2 YYEKEE (reference sequence). The CDR3 spans 13 residues. CDR3 nucleotide sequence: TGTGCCAGCAGCTCCTCAGGGCGGAACACCATATATTTT. This sequence encodes CASSSSGRNTIYF. Looking up the rest from reference TRBV5-5 and TRBJ1-3 gives the full variable domain: DAGVTQSPTHLIKTRGQQVTLRCSPISGHKSVSWYQQVLGQGPQFIFQYYEKEERGRGNFPDRFSARQFPNYSSELNVNALLLGDSALYLCASSSSGRNTIYFGEGSWLTVV.

This clonotype was picked up many times. CDR3 sequence reads: CASSRPTGYSNQPQHF. The CDR3 DNA follows: TGTGCCAGCAGCCGACCTACAGGATATAGCAATCAGCCCCAGCATTTT. The J gene is TRBJ1-5, the V gene TRBV28; the D gene is possibly TRBD1 (5 bases). This CDR3 has 16 amino acids. V was cut by 6 bases and J by 0 bases, with 15 bases left in between. Germline V gene sequence: CDR1 MDHEN, CDR2 SYDVKM.

This clonotype has a count of ten or more. The rearrangement links TRBV7-2 to TRBJ2-3, with D possibly matching TRBD2 (5 bases). CDR1 and CDR2 (germline): SGHTA, FQGNSA. The CDR3 extends over 14 amino acids. Trimming cost V 4 bases and J 4 bases, with 12 bases left between them. CDR3 bases: TGTGCCAGCAGCTCCTTCCGGGGTTCAGATACGCAGTATTTT. It is translated as CASSSFRGSDTQYF.

This clonotype was picked up a small number of times. This sequence joins TRBV5-6 and TRBJ2-6; D ambiguous. CDR1 and CDR2 (germline): SGHDT, YYEEEE. V was shortened by 0 bases and J by 1 base, with 5 bases between the two germline ends. This CDR3 has 15 residues. The CDR3 reads CASSLVRSGANVLTF. CDR3 nucleotide sequence: TGTGCCAGCAGCTTGGTCCGATCTGGGGCCAACGTCCTGACTTTC.

This clonotype has only a few counts. The chain links TRBV5-1 to TRBJ2-6; D ambiguous. This CDR3 spans 21 amino acids. CDR1 SGHRS and CDR2 YFSETQ come from the germline V gene. Deletions cut 3 bases from V and 0 bases from J, with 25 bases between. As DNA, the CDR3 is TGCGCCAGCAGCTCTCCGGACCCAGACTCCACCCCCCTCTCTGGGGCCAACGTCCTGACTTTC. Translating gives CASSSPDPDSTPLSGANVLTF. The variable domain in full, completed from reference TRBV5-1 and TRBJ2-6, reads KAGVTQTPRYLIKTRGQQVTLSCSPISGHRSVSWYQQTPGQGLQFLFEYFSETQRNKGNFPGRFSGRQFSNSRSEMNVSTLELGDSALYLCASSSPDPDSTPLSGANVLTFGAGSRLTVL.

Ten or more counts support this clonotype. V usage is TRBV5-1 and J usage is TRBJ2-5, with 8 bases fitting TRBD1. Germline CDR1 reads SGHRS; CDR2 reads YFSETQ. The J segment lost 5 bases and the V segment lost 1 base, leaving 4 bases of the junction unmatched. This CDR3 region has 14 residues. The DNA of the CDR3 is TGCGCCAGCAGCTTGCAGGGGGCCCTGGAGACCCAGTACTTC. This gives the protein CASSLQGALETQYF. The full variable domain, its missing parts supplied by reference TRBV5-1 and TRBJ2-5, is KAGVTQTPRYLIKTRGQQVTLSCSPISGHRSVSWYQQTPGQGLQFLFEYFSETQRNKGNFPGRFSGRQFSNSRSEMNVSTLELGDSALYLCASSLQGALETQYFGPGTRLLVL.

The chain employs TRBV5-1 and TRBJ1-1; D uncertain. The germline V and J ends were trimmed by 3 bases and 0 bases, with 9 bases remaining between them. The germline V gene encodes CDR1 SGHRS and CDR2 YFSETQ. The CDR3 length is 14 residues. CDR3 sequence: CASSSAVMNTEAFF. CDR3 DNA: TGCGCCAGCAGCTCCGCGGTCATGAACACTGAAGCTTTCTTT.

This clonotype came up many times. V is TRBV11-2 and J is TRBJ2-3; the D is unclear. The germline V gene encodes CDR1 SGHAT and CDR2 FQNNGV. Trimming stripped 0 bases from V and 2 bases from J, with 18 bases between. The CDR3 totals 18 residues. As DNA, the CDR3 is TGTGCCAGCAGCTTAGAGGCGGCAGGAGCATATATCACAGATACGCAGTATTTT. It translates to CASSLEAAGAYITDTQYF.

Ten or more counts support this clonotype. The chain uses TRBV5-5 and TRBJ2-7; D is undetermined. This CDR3 has 14 residues. Between the trimmed V and J ends, which lost 0 bases and 2 bases, there was a span of 9 bases. Per the germline V gene, CDR1 is SGHKS and CDR2 is YYEKEE (reference sequence). The CDR3 loop is CASSLVVGPYEQYF. The CDR3 bases are TGTGCCAGCAGCTTGGTGGTTGGACCCTACGAGCAGTACTTC.

The sample holds many counts of this clonotype. This chain links TRBV12-3 or TRBV12-4 with TRBJ2-7, with 7 bases lining up with TRBD1. The CDR3 contains 14 residues. Trimming removed 7 bases from V and 1 base from J; junction bases left unmatched: 7. The CDR3 nucleotides are TGTGCCAGCAACCGGGGACAGCCATCCTACGAGCAGTACTTC. Its protein product is CASNRGQPSYEQYF.

This clonotype was seen at least ten times. J is TRBJ2-7 and V is TRBV12-3 or TRBV12-4, with TRBD2 matching 9 bases. J lost 2 bases, V lost 5 bases, and 10 bases had no gene match. CDR3 length: 16 residues. The CDR3 nucleotides are TGTGCCAGCAGTCACCACCGACTAGCGGAAACCTACGAGCAGTACTTC. Residues: CASSHHRLAETYEQYF.

The rearrangement joins TRBV7-2 to TRBJ2-6; D possibly uses TRBD1 or TRBD2 (6 bases each). Looked up from germline, CDR1 is SGHTA and CDR2 is FQGNSA. CDR3 length: 16 residues. V lost 5 bases, J lost 0 bases, and 11 bases lay in between. The CDR3 spells CASSLGGSSGANVLTF. DNA for the CDR3: TGTGCCAGCAGCCTAGGGGGGAGCTCTGGGGCCAACGTCCTGACTTTC.

This clonotype was observed many times. The chain couples TRBV20-1 to TRBJ1-1, with D possibly being TRBD1 (5 bases). Germline V gene lookup returns CDR1 DFQATT and CDR2 SNEGSKA (reference sequence). The CDR3 is made up of 14 amino acids. Deletions cut 3 bases from V and 0 bases from J, with 11 bases between. The CDR3 DNA sequence: TGCAGTGCTAGGCAGGGCGGTATGAACACTGAAGCTTTCTTT. This codes for CSARQGGMNTEAFF.

This clonotype was observed at least ten times. The gene calls are TRBV20-1 and TRBJ1-1; possibly TRBD1 for D (6 bases). In germline, CDR1 is DFQATT, CDR2 SNEGSKA (reference sequence). This CDR3 is 13 amino acids long. Trimming shortened V by 0 bases and J by 2 bases, and 7 bases separated the two germline ends. The CDR3 sequence is CSAREDRNTEAFF. The CDR3 DNA reads TGCAGTGCTAGAGAGGACAGAAACACTGAAGCTTTCTTT.